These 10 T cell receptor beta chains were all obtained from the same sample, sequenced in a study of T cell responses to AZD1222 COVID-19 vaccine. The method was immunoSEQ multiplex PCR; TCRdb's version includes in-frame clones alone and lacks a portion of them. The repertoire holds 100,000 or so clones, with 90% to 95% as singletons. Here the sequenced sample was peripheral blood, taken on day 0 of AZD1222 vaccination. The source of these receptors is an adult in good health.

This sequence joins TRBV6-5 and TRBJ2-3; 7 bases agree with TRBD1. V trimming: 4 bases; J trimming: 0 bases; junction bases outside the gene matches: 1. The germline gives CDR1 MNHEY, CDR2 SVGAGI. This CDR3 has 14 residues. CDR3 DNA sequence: TGTGCCAGCAGTTCGGGACAGAGCACAGATACGCAGTATTTT. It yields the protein CASSSGQSTDTQYF.

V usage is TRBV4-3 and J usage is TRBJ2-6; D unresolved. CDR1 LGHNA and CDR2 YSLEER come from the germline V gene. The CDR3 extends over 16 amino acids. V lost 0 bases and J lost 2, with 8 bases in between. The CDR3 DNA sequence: TGCGCCAGCAGCCAAGATTTGGCAGCTGGGGCCAACGTCCTGACTTTC. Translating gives CASSQDLAAGANVLTF.

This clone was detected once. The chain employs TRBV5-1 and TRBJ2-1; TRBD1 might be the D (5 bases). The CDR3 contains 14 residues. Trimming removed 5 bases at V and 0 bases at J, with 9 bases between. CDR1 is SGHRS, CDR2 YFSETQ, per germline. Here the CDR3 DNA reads TGCGCCAGCAGACGGACAAGCTCCTACAATGAGCAGTTCTTC. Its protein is CASRRTSSYNEQFF.

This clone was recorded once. DNA for the CDR3: TGTGCCAGCGGCAGGGGCAGCACAGATACGCAGTATTTT. Its translation: CASGRGSTDTQYF. This chain joins TRBV12-3 or TRBV12-4 and TRBJ2-3, with D possibly being TRBD1 (6 bases). Trimming shortened V by 8 bases and J by 0 bases, and 9 bases separated the two germline ends. This CDR3 comprises 13 residues.

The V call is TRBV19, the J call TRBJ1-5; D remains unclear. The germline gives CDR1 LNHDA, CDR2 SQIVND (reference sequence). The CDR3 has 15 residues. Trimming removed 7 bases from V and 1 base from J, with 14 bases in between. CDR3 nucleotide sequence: TGTGCCAGTAAGAACATGGGGAGCAGCAATCAGCCCCAGCATTTT. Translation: CASKNMGSSNQPQHF.

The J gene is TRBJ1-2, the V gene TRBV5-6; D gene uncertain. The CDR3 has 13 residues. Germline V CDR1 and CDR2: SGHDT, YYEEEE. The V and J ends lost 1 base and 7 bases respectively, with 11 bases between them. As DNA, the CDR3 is TGTGCCAGCAGCTTGTTAGTTTCGGGTGGCTACACCTTC. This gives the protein CASSLLVSGGYTF.

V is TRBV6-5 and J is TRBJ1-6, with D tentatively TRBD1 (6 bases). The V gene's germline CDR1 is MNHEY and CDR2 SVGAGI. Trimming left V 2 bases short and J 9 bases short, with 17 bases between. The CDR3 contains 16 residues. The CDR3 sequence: CASSYAAGGVVSPLHF. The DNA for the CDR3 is TGTGCCAGCAGTTACGCTGCCGGGGGCGTCGTTTCACCCCTCCACTTT.

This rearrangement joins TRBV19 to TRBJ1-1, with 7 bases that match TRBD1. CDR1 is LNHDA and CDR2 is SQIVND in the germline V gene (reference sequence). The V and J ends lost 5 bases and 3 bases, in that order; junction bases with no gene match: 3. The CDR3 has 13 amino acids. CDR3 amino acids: CASSSTGDTEAFF. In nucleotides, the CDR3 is TGTGCCAGTAGTTCCACAGGGGACACTGAAGCTTTCTTT. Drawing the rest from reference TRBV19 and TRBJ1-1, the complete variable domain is DGGITQSPKYLFRKEGQNVTLSCEQNLNHDAMYWYRQDPGQGLRLIYYSQIVNDFQKGDIAEGYSVSREKKESFPLTVTSAQKNPTAFYLCASSSTGDTEAFFGQGTRLTVV.

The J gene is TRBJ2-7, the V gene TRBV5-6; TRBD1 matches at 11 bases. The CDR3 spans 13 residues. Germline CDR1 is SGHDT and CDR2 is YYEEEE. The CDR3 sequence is CASSLGRTGGARV. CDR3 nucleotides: TGTGCCAGCAGCTTGGGTAGGACAGGGGGCGCTAGGGTC.

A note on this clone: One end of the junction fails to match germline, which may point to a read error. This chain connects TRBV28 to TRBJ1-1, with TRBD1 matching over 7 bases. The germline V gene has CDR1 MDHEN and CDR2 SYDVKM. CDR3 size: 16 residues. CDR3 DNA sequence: TGTGCCAGCAATTTAGGGGGCCCGCCGCCGAACACTGAAGCTTTCTTT. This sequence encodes CASNLGGPPPNTEAFF.